One sample yielded the 5 T cell receptor beta chains listed below, sequenced in a study of memory B cells and T cells in multiple sclerosis. Antigens of these TCRs are unknown. After stimulus-free culture, autoproliferating CFSE-dim and non-proliferating CFSE-high T cells were sequenced separately. Cultures began with fewer than 5.5x10^7 CFSE-labeled PBMCs, unstimulated for 7 days, with replicate wells pooled. Clones were sequenced by immunoSEQ multiplex PCR, and TCRdb holds only the in-frame ones, with some missing. The table has over 10,000 clones, roughly 81% seen once. Sequencing was done on a sample of PBMCs from blood kept in culture. All receptors derive from a human donor with multiple sclerosis.

The chain recombines TRBV5-4 with TRBJ1-2, with 7 bases aligning to TRBD1. Germline-derived CDR1 and CDR2 are SGHNT and YYREEE (reference sequence). CDR3 length equals 16 residues. J gave up 2 bases and V 4 bases, and 11 bases lay outside the gene matches. The CDR3 spells CASSRSQGPVNYGYTF. CDR3 in DNA: TGTGCCAGCAGCAGATCACAGGGGCCTGTCAACTATGGCTACACCTTC.

This clone was recorded only once. The V and J genes are TRBV30 and TRBJ2-3; D remains unclear. The CDR3 spans 12 residues. Trimming shortened V by 3 bases and J by 0 bases, and 4 bases separated the two germline ends. Germline CDR1 and CDR2: GTSNPN and SVGIG (reference sequence). The CDR3 DNA reads TGTGCCTGGAGCGGGAGCACAGATACGCAGTATTTT. Its protein product is CAWSGSTDTQYF.

V usage is TRBV28 and J usage is TRBJ2-1; 10 positions match TRBD2. CDR1 and CDR2 (germline): MDHEN, SYDVKM. J lost 8 bases, V lost 6 bases, and 10 bases had no gene match. CDR3 length equals 15 residues. CDR3 DNA sequence: TGTGCCAGCAGCCCACCTAGCGGGAGTTCTGATGAGCAGTTCTTC. Translating gives CASSPPSGSSDEQFF.

CDR3 in DNA: TGCAGCGTCTCTCGGACAGTCTCCTACGAGCAGTACTTC. This encodes CSVSRTVSYEQYF. This chain joins TRBV29-1 and TRBJ2-7, with D possibly being TRBD1 (6 bases). Per germline, CDR1 SQVTM and CDR2 ANQGSEA. The length of the CDR3 is 13 residues. The ends were cut back, 6 bases at V and 0 bases at J, with 12 bases in the middle.

The chain couples TRBV4-1 to TRBJ1-1; 10 nucleotides line up with TRBD1. This CDR3 is 17 amino acids long. Germline assignment: CDR1 MGHRA and CDR2 YSYEKL. The junction had 12 bases not matched to a gene; V was cut back by 4 bases and J by 4 bases. DNA of the CDR3: TGCGCCAGCAGCCGGAAGATGGGTGGACAGGGGGTCACTGAAGCTTTCTTT. It is translated as CASSRKMGGQGVTEAFF.